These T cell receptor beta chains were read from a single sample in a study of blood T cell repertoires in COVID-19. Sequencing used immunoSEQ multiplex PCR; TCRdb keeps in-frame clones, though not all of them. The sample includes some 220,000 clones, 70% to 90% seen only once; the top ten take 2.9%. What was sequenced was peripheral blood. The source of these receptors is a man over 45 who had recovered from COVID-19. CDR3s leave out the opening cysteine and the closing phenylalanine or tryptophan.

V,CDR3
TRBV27,ASRRTGGSYEQY
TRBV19,ASSVARVGYEQY
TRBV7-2,ASSHFVGRASADTQY
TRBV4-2,ASSQAMTGYGYT
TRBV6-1,ASSEGERGRTEAF
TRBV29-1,SAWTGDATNEKLF
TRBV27,ASSPTADRGREQY
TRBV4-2,ASSQERVNTEAF
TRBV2,ASSELGQGVGQPQH
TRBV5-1,ASSLSLMEGLEETQY
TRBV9,ASSVVPGYTGELF
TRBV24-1,ATSDSGNQPQH
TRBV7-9,ASSWMGEGPYNEQF
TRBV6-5,ASSKETGELF